A single sample is the source of the 4 T cell receptor beta chains below, sequenced in a study of T cell responses to AZD1222 COVID-19 vaccine. Method: immunoSEQ multiplex PCR; TCRdb's copy keeps in-frame clones and lacks some. The sample holds under 150,000 clones, over 90% seen once. The specimen comprised peripheral blood, sampled on day 0 of AZD1222 vaccination. All receptors derive from an adult in good health.

The V gene is TRBV28, the J gene TRBJ1-2; the D is unclear. Germline-derived CDR1 and CDR2 are MDHEN and SYDVKM. This CDR3 spans 12 amino acids. The V and J ends lost 4 bases and 8 bases respectively, with 11 bases between them. CDR3 residues: CASSSAQSGYTF. The CDR3 DNA reads TGTGCCAGCAGTTCCGCACAGTCGGGCTACACCTTC.

The chain couples TRBV5-1 to TRBJ2-1, with D perhaps TRBD2 (5 bases). The CDR3 is 13 amino acids. In germline, CDR1 is SGHRS, CDR2 YFSETQ. V lost 5 bases and J 5 bases, leaving 11 bases between the germline ends. The CDR3 DNA follows: TGCGCCAGCAGTGGGCTGCGGGACAATGAGCAGTTCTTC. The encoded protein is CASSGLRDNEQFF.

The J gene is TRBJ2-7, the V gene TRBV18; D gene uncertain. This CDR3 contains 13 residues. V was cut by 3 bases and J by 4 bases, with 10 bases left in between. Germline V lookup: CDR1 KGHSH, CDR2 LQKENI. The CDR3, as DNA: TGTGCCAGCTCACCGCAGGCAGTATACGAGCAGTACTTC. Amino acids: CASSPQAVYEQYF.

The J gene is TRBJ1-1, the V gene TRBV5-4; D not resolved. V dropped 3 bases and J dropped 2 bases, with 8 bases sitting between them. This CDR3 has 13 amino acids. The germline V gene encodes CDR1 SGHNT and CDR2 YYREEE (reference sequence). The CDR3 region is CASSSQGNTEAFF. The CDR3 DNA sequence: TGTGCCAGCAGCTCACAAGGAAACACTGAAGCTTTCTTT. Drawing the rest from reference TRBV5-4 and TRBJ1-1, the complete variable domain is ETGVTQSPTHLIKTRGQQVTLRCSSQSGHNTVSWYQQALGQGPQFIFQYYREEENGRGNFPPRFSGLQFPNYSSELNVNALELDDSALYLCASSSQGNTEAFFGQGTRLTVV.